This record concerns one T cell receptor beta chain sequence. The repertoire was sequenced with immunoSEQ multiplex PCR; TCRdb's copy has only in-frame clones and lacks some. In the table there are approximately 94,000 clones, around 80% of which are singletons. These data belong to a study of radiotherapy plus CTLA-4 blockade in lung cancer. The sequencing here drew on peripheral blood, taken from a patient treated with radiotherapy plus ipilimumab. The sequence was obtained from a human donor with non-small cell lung cancer that progressed on radiotherapy plus ipilimumab.

The CDR3 is CSVHPSGGTQYF. CDR3 DNA: TGCAGCGTTCACCCGTCTGGGGGGACCCAGTACTTC. The gene calls are TRBV29-1 and TRBJ2-5; D possibly uses TRBD1 or TRBD2 (5 bases each). CDR3 size: 12 residues. Germline CDR1 is SQVTM and CDR2 is ANQGSEA. Trimming shortened V by 5 bases and J by 7 bases, and 14 bases separated the two germline ends.